Listed below are T cell receptor beta chains from one sample, sequenced in a study of CD8 T cells in ankylosing spondylitis. One entry per CDR3 protein, called by TCRdb with MiXCR from the 5' RACE reads. This sample has about 360,000 distinct CDR3 sequences; over 12% occur once, and the top ten carry 1.1%. The specimen sequenced was blood, either unsorted or a sorted T cell fraction (not recorded which). These receptors were collected from a male donor with ankylosing spondylitis or in good health (not recorded which). Each CDR3 is given with its conserved first and last residue. Each record gives: V gene, D gene, clone size, J gene, CDR3 DNA, CDR3 protein. A D gene is named only where the DNA matches it firmly. Not all rows give a size; the values are once, few, many and, for expanded clones, a class.

TRBV23-1	NA	few	TRBJ2-7	TGCGCCAGCAGTCAATCGGGGGACTGTCAGGGACTTTACTCCTACGAGCAGTACTTC	CASSQSGDCQGLYSYEQYF
TRBV12-3/TRBV12-4	NA	NA	TRBJ2-5	TGTGCCAGCAGTTTTTCAGGGGGGGGAAAGACCCAGTACTTC	CASSFSGGGKTQYF
TRBV5-6	NA	NA	TRBJ1-2	TGTGCCAGCAGCTTGGCCGGGTTGGGAGAGGACTATGGCTACACCTTC	CASSLAGLGEDYGYTF
TRBV5-6	TRBD1	NA	TRBJ1-4	TGTGCCAGCAGCTCCTTTGTCGAGACAGGGGATGAAAAACTGTTTTTT	CASSSFVETGDEKLFF
TRBV7-6	NA	NA	TRBJ2-5	TGTGCCAGCAGCTATGTTAGGGGGACCCAGTACTTC	CASSYVRGTQYF
TRBV29-1	TRBD2	few	TRBJ2-5	TGCAGCGCCCCCCAGACTAGCGGACAAGAGACCCAGTACTTC	CSAPQTSGQETQYF
TRBV6-5	TRBD2	few	TRBJ2-7	TGTGCCAGCAGTTCCACGGGGGGGACATCTGGTGTCTACGAGCAGTACTTC	CASSSTGGTSGVYEQYF
TRBV5-1	NA	NA	TRBJ1-4	TGCGCCAGCAGCTTGGCCAAGGGCCATGAAAAACTGTTTTTT	CASSLAKGHEKLFF
TRBV5-1	NA	NA	TRBJ2-3	TGCGCCAGCAGCTTGGGCCCCCCCCGACAGTTCACAGATACGCAGTATTTT	CASSLGPPRQFTDTQYF
TRBV7-8	TRBD2	few	TRBJ2-7	TGTGCCAGCAGCCCCCTGACTAGCGGGGCCACCTACGAGCAGTACTTC	CASSPLTSGATYEQYF
TRBV10-2	TRBD1	NA	TRBJ2-1	TGCGCCAGCAGTGGTCACAGGGGCGGATTAAGCTCCTACAATGAGCAGTTCTTC	CASSGHRGGLSSYNEQFF
TRBV20-1	NA	many	TRBJ1-1	TGCAGTGCTAGTGAAGGGGCCAACACTGAAGCTTTCTTT	CSASEGANTEAFF
TRBV2	NA	few	TRBJ1-4	TGTGCCACCGCGGAGCAGGGAGTCATTGAAAAACTGTTTTTT	CATAEQGVIEKLFF
TRBV12-3/TRBV12-4	TRBD1	many	TRBJ1-1	TGTGCCAGCAGTTCCTGGACAGGGCACACTGAAGCTTTCTTT	CASSSWTGHTEAFF
TRBV29-1	NA	NA	TRBJ2-7	TGCAGCGTCCTAGAGGACTACGAGCAGTACTTC	CSVLEDYEQYF
TRBV10-2	NA	NA	TRBJ2-1	TGCGCCAGCAAAAGGGGATCCTACAATGAGCAGTTCTTC	CASKRGSYNEQFF
TRBV10-3	NA	NA	TRBJ1-2	TGTGCCATCCTCGAATGGGGAAAAGATGGCTACACCTTC	CAILEWGKDGYTF
TRBV10-3	NA	NA	TRBJ2-7	TGTGCCATCAGTGACGGAGGGGCGTACGAGCAGTACTTC	CAISDGGAYEQYF
TRBV4-2	TRBD2	many	TRBJ2-5	TGTGCCAGCAGCCCCGGGACTAGCGGGGGGGGAGCCCAAGAGACCCAGTACTTC	CASSPGTSGGGAQETQYF
TRBV20-1	TRBD1	few	TRBJ2-5	TGCAGCTCGGGGGACAGGGGGGCCCAGTACTTC	CSSGDRGAQYF
TRBV6-1	TRBD2	NA	TRBJ2-1	TGTGCCAGCAGTCCGGGACTAGCGGGAGGAGTTCAAGAGCAGTTCTTC	CASSPGLAGGVQEQFF
TRBV5-1	NA	NA	TRBJ1-2	TGCGCCAGCAGCGACACAGGCGGAAACTATGGCTACACCTTC	CASSDTGGNYGYTF
TRBV30	NA	NA	TRBJ2-5	TGTGCCTGGAAAGGCGTTCAAGAGACCCAGTACTTC	CAWKGVQETQYF
TRBV9	NA	few	TRBJ1-2	TGTGCCAGCAGCGCAGCGGGACGCCTTAACTATGGCTACACCTTC	CASSAAGRLNYGYTF
TRBV30	NA	NA	TRBJ1-2	TGTGCCTGGAGCCCAGGACAGCATGGCTACACCTTC	CAWSPGQHGYTF
TRBV29-1	NA	many	TRBJ2-7	TGCAGCATACCCCCCCCGGGACTCTACGAGCAGTACTTC	CSIPPPGLYEQYF
TRBV12-3/TRBV12-4	NA	NA	TRBJ2-1	TGTGCCAGCAGTCCGTTGGTGGTCTATGAGCAGTTCTTC	CASSPLVVYEQFF
TRBV6-1	NA	NA	TRBJ2-3	TGTGCCAGCAGCCTCACTTTAGTAGATACGCAGTATTTT	CASSLTLVDTQYF
TRBV20-1	NA	NA	TRBJ1-5	TGCAGTGCTAGCCTAGGGGGGGACCGTCGGCCCCAGCATTTT	CSASLGGDRRPQHF
TRBV20-1	NA	NA	TRBJ1-1	TGCAGTGCTTCGGGGGCCACTGAAGCTTTCTTT	CSASGATEAFF
TRBV3-1	TRBD2	once	TRBJ2-3	TGTGCCAGCAGCCAAGATGCTAGCGGGAGAGATACGCAGTATTTT	CASSQDASGRDTQYF
TRBV12-3/TRBV12-4	NA	many	TRBJ1-2	TGTGCCAGCACCCCCCTGGGGCCTAACTATGGCTACACCTTC	CASTPLGPNYGYTF
TRBV15	NA	NA	TRBJ2-5	TGTGCCACCAGCACGGCGGCTAGGGAGACCCAGTACTTC	CATSTAARETQYF
TRBV5-1	NA	few	TRBJ1-6	TGCGCCAGCAGCTTCGGACACGAAATAAATTCACCCCTCCACTTT	CASSFGHEINSPLHF
TRBV5-1	TRBD1	few	TRBJ2-2	TGCGCCAGCAGCTCGGCGGGACAGGGGAACACCGGGGAGCTGTTTTTT	CASSSAGQGNTGELFF
TRBV12-3/TRBV12-4	TRBD1	many	TRBJ1-2	TGTGCCAGCAGTTTAGGACTCAGGGGGTCTCGCGGCTACACCTTC	CASSLGLRGSRGYTF
TRBV12-3/TRBV12-4	NA	NA	TRBJ2-1	TGTGCCAGCAGTTTAGTCCGTGGTGGCGGGAACTCCTACAATGAGCAGTTCTTC	CASSLVRGGGNSYNEQFF
TRBV24-1	NA	NA	TRBJ2-3	TGTGCCACCAGTGATACCAGCAGGGGAGATACGCAGTATTTT	CATSDTSRGDTQYF
TRBV24-1	NA	few	TRBJ2-2	TGTGCCACCAGTGATTGGTTTGGCGGGAAGTGGGAGCTGTTTTTT	CATSDWFGGKWELFF
TRBV29-1	TRBD1	few	TRBJ2-3	TGCAGCGTAGTTCTTGGACAGGCCTCTAGCACAGATACGCAGTATTTT	CSVVLGQASSTDTQYF
TRBV15	TRBD2	NA	TRBJ2-1	TGTGCCACCAGCAGGATAGCGGGAGTGGACAATGAGCAGTTCTTC	CATSRIAGVDNEQFF
TRBV6-2/TRBV6-3	TRBD2	once	TRBJ2-3	TGTGCCAGCAGAAACGGTGGAGCGGGGGCCTCGGGAGATACGCAGTATTTT	CASRNGGAGASGDTQYF
TRBV11-2	NA	NA	TRBJ2-3	TGTGCCAGCAGCTTCTCCGGGAGTAGTGGGACAGATACGCAGTATTTT	CASSFSGSSGTDTQYF
TRBV7-2	TRBD2	NA	TRBJ2-1	TGTGCCAGCAGCTTCGGGCGGGGGGGCAATGAGCAGTTCTTC	CASSFGRGGNEQFF
TRBV14	NA	NA	TRBJ2-5	TGTGCCAGCAGCCAAGGGAGGGGTCCGGAGACCCAGTACTTC	CASSQGRGPETQYF
TRBV7-2	NA	many	TRBJ2-1	TGTGCCAGCAGCCCACTGAGCGACAGAACCTACAATGAGCAGTTCTTC	CASSPLSDRTYNEQFF
TRBV29-1	NA	few	TRBJ1-2	TGCAGCGTTGGGGGGAGCGCTCTCGGGCCTCTCTATGGCTACACCTTC	CSVGGSALGPLYGYTF
TRBV15	NA	few	TRBJ2-1	TGTGCCACCAGCAGAGACACTTACAATGAGCAGTTCTTC	CATSRDTYNEQFF
TRBV20-1	TRBD1	few	TRBJ2-7	TGCAGTGCAGGACAGGGGGAATACGAGCAGTACTTC	CSAGQGEYEQYF
TRBV6-1	NA	NA	TRBJ2-6	TGTGCCAGCAGGGACAGCTCAACCTCTGGGGCCAACGTCCTGACTTTC	CASRDSSTSGANVLTF
TRBV20-1	TRBD2	few	TRBJ2-3	TGCAGTGCTTCGCTAGCGGGGGCACCGGATACGCAGTATTTT	CSASLAGAPDTQYF
TRBV5-1	NA	many	TRBJ1-1	TGCGCCAGCTACCGGGACGAAAACACTGAAGCTTTCTTT	CASYRDENTEAFF
TRBV2	TRBD2	NA	TRBJ2-3	TGTGCCAGCAGTGTAGAGCGGGGGGGCACAGATACGCAGTATTTT	CASSVERGGTDTQYF
TRBV5-1	NA	NA	TRBJ1-1	TGCGCCAGCAGCTTGTGGGCGGGAGACCTGAACACTGAAGCTTTCTTT	CASSLWAGDLNTEAFF